This T cell receptor (beta chain) was identified during a study of T cell responses to AZD1222 COVID-19 vaccine. The study's findings and limits: Repertoires were obtained only post-peak T cell response.

The CDR3 length is 14 residues. Germline CDR1 reads LGHDT; CDR2 reads YNNKEL (reference sequence). V lost 1 base to trimming and J lost 4 bases, with 10 bases between them. The data were produced by immunoSEQ multiplex PCR, yet TCRdb's version contains in-frame clones alone and is incomplete. The table includes 120,000 to 150,000 clones, under 95% detected once. A word on this clone: Its antigen is unknown.

The material sequenced was peripheral blood, taken on day 0 of AZD1222 vaccination. The chain joins TRBV3-1 (or the pseudogene TRBV3-2) to TRBJ1-1; D possibly corresponds to TRBD1 (5 bases). This TCR derives from an adult in good health. CDR3 nucleotide sequence: TGTGCCAGCAGCCAAGGGGGACGGGGCACTGAAGCTTTCTTT. It yields the protein CASSQGGRGTEAFF.